This is a list of T cell receptor beta chains from one sample in a study of cytomegalovirus exposure and HLA in healthy donors. Sequencing was performed with immunoSEQ multiplex PCR; in TCRdb, only in-frame clones are kept and a portion is missing. Seen here are about 250,000 clones, roughly two thirds observed once, and the top ten hold 2% to 2.5%. Material: PBMCs. These receptors were taken from a female donor in good health and CMV-seronegative. Each CDR3 is given with its conserved first and last residue. The D gene is left open where the match is weak.

TRBJ1-2 | TRBV14 | 16 | NA | CASSPLRQPPPDGYTF
TRBJ2-3 | TRBV21-1 | 19 | NA | CASSKGGFGQGANTDTQYF
TRBJ2-7 | TRBV5-6 | 15 | NA | CASSLMGGSIYEQYF
TRBJ2-7 | TRBV7-9 | 17 | NA | CASSPRRDERPSREQYF
TRBJ1-1 | TRBV2 | 16 | NA | CASSLESLRKNTEAFF
TRBJ2-1 | TRBV30 | 14 | TRBD2 | CAWAAGVSYNEQFF
TRBJ2-7 | TRBV14 | 17 | NA | CASSPTFLAGRSREQYF
TRBJ1-5 | TRBV6-1 | 14 | TRBD1 | CASSETTGYQPQHF
TRBJ1-1 | TRBV6-5 | 13 | NA | CASTRYRNTEAFF
TRBJ1-1 | TRBV27 | 11 | NA | CASSSKGEAFF
TRBJ1-5 | TRBV25-1 | 14 | TRBD1 | CASSGGQGRQPQHF
TRBJ1-5 | TRBV19 | 15 | TRBD1 | CASMVGTGFNQPQHF
TRBJ1-1 | TRBV4-1 | 15 | TRBD1 | CASSHPTGGNTEAFF
TRBJ1-4 | TRBV6-5 | 14 | NA | CASSYLRSNEKLFF
TRBJ2-7 | TRBV7-9 | 14 | NA | CSSSPRTGPDEQYF
TRBJ1-1 | TRBV23-1 | 15 | NA | CARAGFPRGLREAFF
TRBJ1-1 | TRBV5-1 | 14 | NA | CASSLEQGRTEAFF
TRBJ1-1 | TRBV29-1 | 11 | TRBD1 | CSAWTGVEAFF
TRBJ2-7 | TRBV6-1 | 13 | NA | CASRRSGGYEQYF
TRBJ2-2 | TRBV4-1 | 16 | NA | CASSQGGGPDTGELFF
TRBJ2-5 | TRBV2 | 13 | NA | CASSENREETQYF
TRBJ2-3 | TRBV5-5 | 12 | NA | CASSSGMDTQYF
TRBJ1-1 | TRBV10-2 | 14 | NA | CASTRGLLGTEAFF
TRBJ2-7 | TRBV5-1 | 16 | TRBD1 | CASSGGTGLGGYEQYF
TRBJ2-2 | TRBV27 | 16 | TRBD2 | CATAGLAGVNTGELFF
TRBJ2-1 | TRBV10-1 | 12 | NA | CASSESLAEQFF
TRBJ2-7 | TRBV18 | 15 | NA | CASSPFGTGSYEQYF
TRBJ1-1 | TRBV7-2 | 15 | NA | CASSSQRTDITEAFF
TRBJ2-7 | TRBV6-1 | 15 | TRBD1 | CASSETGALSYEQYF
TRBJ2-2 | TRBV5-1 | 14 | NA | CASSVGQNTGELFF
TRBJ2-1 | TRBV13 | 15 | TRBD1 | CASSYGTGALNEQFF
TRBJ2-2 | TRBV5-5 | 13 | NA | CASSFQGRGELFF
TRBJ2-7 | TRBV4-1 | 14 | NA | CASSQEPGVKEQYF
TRBJ2-3 | TRBV5-1 | 15 | TRBD2 | CASSLSTSGTDTQYF
TRBJ1-3 | TRBV18 | 16 | TRBD1 | CASSLGQGSSGNTIYF
TRBJ2-5 | TRBV28 | 14 | TRBD1 | CASSGTGTGGSQYF
TRBJ2-1 | TRBV18 | 15 | TRBD1 | CASSPYRDRANEQFF
TRBJ1-4 | TRBV27 | 11 | NA | CASSGEGKLFF
TRBJ2-2 | TRBV9 | 18 | TRBD2 | CASSVAGGLAVNTGELFF
TRBJ1-1 | TRBV18 | 13 | NA | CASSPGRDTEAFF
TRBJ2-2 | TRBV10-3 | 15 | NA | CAIRRNSGNTGELFF
TRBJ2-7 | TRBV20-1 | 10 | NA | CSAHSGEQYF
NA | TRBV27 | 14 | NA | CASSFGGPPSEQYF
TRBJ2-5 | TRBV5-1 | 15 | TRBD1 | CASGPGQGGAETQYF
TRBJ2-7 | TRBV5-6 | 16 | TRBD2 | CASSPGLVAGANEQYF
TRBJ2-7 | TRBV7-6 | 17 | TRBD2 | CASSTGLAGPSPYEQYF
TRBJ2-7 | TRBV19 | 17 | TRBD2 | CASSPLAGGPISYEQYF
TRBJ2-2 | TRBV7-9 | 14 | NA | CASSYSRVTGELFF
TRBJ1-1 | TRBV30 | 16 | NA | CAWSVTGATLSTEAFF
TRBJ2-7 | TRBV18 | 15 | TRBD2 | CASSPVAGGTYEQYF
TRBJ2-1 | TRBV5-4 | 15 | NA | CASSYGSASLNEQFF
TRBJ2-1 | TRBV28 | 15 | TRBD1 | CASSEPGQGGNEQFF